The T cell receptor beta chain described here comes from a study of blood T cell repertoires in COVID-19. Across the study: Both acute and convalescent COVID-19 samples were obtained from the United States, Italy and Spain. T cells, B-cell-depleted T cells, or PBMCs provided the cDNA or gDNA that served as material.

Patients of the Seattle cohort, enrolled during active infection, were followed longitudinally. Trimming took off 6 bases at V and 0 bases at J, with 10 bases between the two ends. The V gene's germline CDR1 is MNHEY and CDR2 SVGAGI. The CDR3 has 14 amino acids. Authors' data handling: Amplification of reference gene primers provided the estimated nucleated cell counts. The method was immunoSEQ multiplex PCR; TCRdb's version includes in-frame clones alone and lacks a portion of them. From that table come the V and J calls and clone size; the DNA was used to work out D and trimming. The data contain 200,000 to 250,000 clones, over 75% of them singletons.

Sequences were obtained from peripheral blood. This sequence joins TRBV6-5 and TRBJ2-3, with D possibly TRBD2 on 6 matching bases. The receptor comes from an older woman with COVID-19, enrolled during active disease. The CDR3 region is CASSPGLSTDTQYF. CDR3 nucleotide sequence: TGTGCCAGCAGCCCGGGACTCAGCACAGATACGCAGTATTTT.